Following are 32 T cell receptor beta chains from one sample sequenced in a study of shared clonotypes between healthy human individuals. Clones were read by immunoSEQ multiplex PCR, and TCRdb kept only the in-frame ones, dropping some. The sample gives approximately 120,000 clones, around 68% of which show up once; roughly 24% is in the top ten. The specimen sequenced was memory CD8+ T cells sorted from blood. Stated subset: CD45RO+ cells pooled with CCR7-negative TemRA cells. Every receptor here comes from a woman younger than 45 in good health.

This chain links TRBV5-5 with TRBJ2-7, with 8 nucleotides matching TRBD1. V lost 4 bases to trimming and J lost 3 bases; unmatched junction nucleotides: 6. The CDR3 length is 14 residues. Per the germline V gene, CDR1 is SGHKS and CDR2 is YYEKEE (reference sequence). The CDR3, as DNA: TGTGCCAGCAGCATACGGACAGGGCGCTACGAGCAGTACTTC. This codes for CASSIRTGRYEQYF.

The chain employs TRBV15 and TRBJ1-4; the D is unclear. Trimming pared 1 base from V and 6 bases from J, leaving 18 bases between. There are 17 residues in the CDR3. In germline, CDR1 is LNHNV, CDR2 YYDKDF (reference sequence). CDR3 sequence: CATSRGIGYKKDEKLFF. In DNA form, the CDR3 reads TGTGCCACCAGCAGAGGCATCGGATATAAAAAAGATGAAAAACTGTTTTTT. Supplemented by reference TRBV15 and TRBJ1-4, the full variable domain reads DAMVIQNPRYQVTQFGKPVTLSCSQTLNHNVMYWYQQKSSQAPKLLFHYYDKDFNNEADTPDNFQSRRPNTSFCFLDIRSPGLGDTAMYLCATSRGIGYKKDEKLFFGSGTQLSVL.

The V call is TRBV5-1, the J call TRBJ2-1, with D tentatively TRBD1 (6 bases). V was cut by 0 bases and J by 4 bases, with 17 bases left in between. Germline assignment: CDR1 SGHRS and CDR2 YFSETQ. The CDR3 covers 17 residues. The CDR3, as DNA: TGCGCCAGCAGCTTGGAGGCCGTCACAGGGTTTTACAATGAGCAGTTCTTC. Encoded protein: CASSLEAVTGFYNEQFF. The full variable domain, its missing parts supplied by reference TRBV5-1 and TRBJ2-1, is KAGVTQTPRYLIKTRGQQVTLSCSPISGHRSVSWYQQTPGQGLQFLFEYFSETQRNKGNFPGRFSGRQFSNSRSEMNVSTLELGDSALYLCASSLEAVTGFYNEQFFGPGTRLTVL.

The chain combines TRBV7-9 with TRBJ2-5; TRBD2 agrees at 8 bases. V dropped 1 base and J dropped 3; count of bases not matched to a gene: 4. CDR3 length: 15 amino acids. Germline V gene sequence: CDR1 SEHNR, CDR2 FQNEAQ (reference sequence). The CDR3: CASSLVSAGEETQYF. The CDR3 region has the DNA TGTGCCAGCAGCTTAGTCTCAGCGGGAGAAGAGACCCAGTACTTC.

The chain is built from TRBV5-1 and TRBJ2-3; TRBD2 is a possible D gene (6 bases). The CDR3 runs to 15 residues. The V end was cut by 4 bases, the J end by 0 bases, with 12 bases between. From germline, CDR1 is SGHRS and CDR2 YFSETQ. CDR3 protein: CASSHLAISTDTQYF. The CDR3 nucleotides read TGCGCCAGCAGCCATCTAGCGATTAGCACAGATACGCAGTATTTT. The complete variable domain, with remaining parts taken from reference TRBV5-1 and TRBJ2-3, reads KAGVTQTPRYLIKTRGQQVTLSCSPISGHRSVSWYQQTPGQGLQFLFEYFSETQRNKGNFPGRFSGRQFSNSRSEMNVSTLELGDSALYLCASSHLAISTDTQYFGPGTRLTVL.

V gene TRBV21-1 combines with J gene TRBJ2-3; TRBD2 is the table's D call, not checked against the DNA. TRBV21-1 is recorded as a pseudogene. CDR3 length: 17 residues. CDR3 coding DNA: TGTGCCAGCAGCACCTCGACTAGCGGGAGAAGGAGAGATACGCAGTATTTT. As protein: CASSTSTSGRRRDTQYF.

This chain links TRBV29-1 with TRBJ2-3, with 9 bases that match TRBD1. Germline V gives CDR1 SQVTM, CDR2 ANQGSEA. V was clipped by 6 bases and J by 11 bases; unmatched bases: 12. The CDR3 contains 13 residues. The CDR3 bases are TGCAGCGTCCCGGGACAGGGTGGTTTTAAGCAGTATTTT. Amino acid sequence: CSVPGQGGFKQYF.

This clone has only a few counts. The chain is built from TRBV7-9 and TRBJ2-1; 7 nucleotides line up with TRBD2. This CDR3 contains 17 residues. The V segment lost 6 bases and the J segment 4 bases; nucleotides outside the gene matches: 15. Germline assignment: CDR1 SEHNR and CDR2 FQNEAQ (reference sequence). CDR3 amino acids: CASSPTERGALYNEQFF. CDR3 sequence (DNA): TGTGCCAGCAGTCCGACGGAGCGGGGCGCCCTTTACAATGAGCAGTTCTTC.

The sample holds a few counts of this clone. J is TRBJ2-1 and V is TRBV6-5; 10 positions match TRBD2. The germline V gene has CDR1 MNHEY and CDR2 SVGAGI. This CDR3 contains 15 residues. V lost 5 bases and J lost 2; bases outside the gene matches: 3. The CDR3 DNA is TGTGCCAGCAGTAGCGGGGGGGAGGCCTACAATGAGCAGTTCTTC. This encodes CASSSGGEAYNEQFF.

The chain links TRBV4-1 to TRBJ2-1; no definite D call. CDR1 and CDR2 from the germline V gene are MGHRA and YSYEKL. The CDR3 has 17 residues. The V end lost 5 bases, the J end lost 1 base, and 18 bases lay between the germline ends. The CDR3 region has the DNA TGCGCCAGCAGCTTAACCAAGGAGCATCTATCCTACAATGAGCAGTTCTTC. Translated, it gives CASSLTKEHLSYNEQFF.

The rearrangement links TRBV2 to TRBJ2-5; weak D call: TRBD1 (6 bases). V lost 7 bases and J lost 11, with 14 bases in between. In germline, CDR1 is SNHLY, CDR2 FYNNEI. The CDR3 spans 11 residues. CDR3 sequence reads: CASKGAGEQYF. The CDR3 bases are TGTGCCAGCAAGGGAGCAGGGGAGCAGTACTTC.

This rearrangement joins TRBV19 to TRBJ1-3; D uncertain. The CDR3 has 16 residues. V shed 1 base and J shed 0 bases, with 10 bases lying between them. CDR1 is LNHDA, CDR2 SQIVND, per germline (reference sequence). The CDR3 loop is CASSIALELSGNTIYF. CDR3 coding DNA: TGTGCCAGTAGTATAGCACTTGAACTCTCTGGAAACACCATATATTTT. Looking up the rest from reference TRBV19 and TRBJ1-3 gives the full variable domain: DGGITQSPKYLFRKEGQNVTLSCEQNLNHDAMYWYRQDPGQGLRLIYYSQIVNDFQKGDIAEGYSVSREKKESFPLTVTSAQKNPTAFYLCASSIALELSGNTIYFGEGSWLTVV.

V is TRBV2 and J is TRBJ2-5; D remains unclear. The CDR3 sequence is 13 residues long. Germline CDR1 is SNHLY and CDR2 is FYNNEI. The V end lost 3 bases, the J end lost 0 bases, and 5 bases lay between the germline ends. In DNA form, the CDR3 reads TGTGCCAGCAGTGATTCTAACCAAGAGACCCAGTACTTC. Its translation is CASSDSNQETQYF.

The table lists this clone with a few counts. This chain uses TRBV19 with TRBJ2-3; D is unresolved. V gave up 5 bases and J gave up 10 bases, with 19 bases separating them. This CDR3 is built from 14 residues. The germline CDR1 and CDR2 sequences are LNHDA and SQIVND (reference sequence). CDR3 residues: CASSSSDLFSPQYF. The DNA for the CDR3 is TGTGCCAGTAGTTCCTCGGACCTATTTTCCCCGCAGTATTTT.

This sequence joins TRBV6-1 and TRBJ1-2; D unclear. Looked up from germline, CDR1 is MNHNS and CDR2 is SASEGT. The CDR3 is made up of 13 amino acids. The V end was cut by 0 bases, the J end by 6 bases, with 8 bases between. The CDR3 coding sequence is TGTGCCAGCAGTGAAGCGGGAGGTAATGGCTACACCTTC. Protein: CASSEAGGNGYTF.

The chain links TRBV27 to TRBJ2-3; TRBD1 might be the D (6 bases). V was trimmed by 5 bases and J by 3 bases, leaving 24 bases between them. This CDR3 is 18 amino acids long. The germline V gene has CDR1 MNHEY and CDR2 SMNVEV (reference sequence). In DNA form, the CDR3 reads TGTGCCAGCAGTCCCCTCCAGGGACAACCTATCCTTACAGATACGCAGTATTTT. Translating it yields CASSPLQGQPILTDTQYF.

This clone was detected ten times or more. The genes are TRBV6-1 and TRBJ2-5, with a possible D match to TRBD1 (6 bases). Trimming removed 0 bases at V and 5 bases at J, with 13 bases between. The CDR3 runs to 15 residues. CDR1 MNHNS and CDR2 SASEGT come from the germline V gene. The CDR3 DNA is TGTGCCAGCAGTGAAGCCGAACAGGGCGGGGAGACCCAGTACTTC. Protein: CASSEAEQGGETQYF.

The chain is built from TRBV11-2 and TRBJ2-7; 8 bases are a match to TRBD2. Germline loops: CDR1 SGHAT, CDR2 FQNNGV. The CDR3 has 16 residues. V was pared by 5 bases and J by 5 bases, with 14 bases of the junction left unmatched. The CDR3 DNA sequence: TGTGCCAGCAGCCACGAAAGCGGGAGAGGGGGTGACGAGCAGTACTTC. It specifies CASSHESGRGGDEQYF.

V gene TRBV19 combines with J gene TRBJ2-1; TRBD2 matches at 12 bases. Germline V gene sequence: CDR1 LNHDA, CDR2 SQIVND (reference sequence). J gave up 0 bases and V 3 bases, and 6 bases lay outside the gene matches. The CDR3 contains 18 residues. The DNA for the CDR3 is TGTGCCAGTAGTATGGGTCTAGCGGGAGGGACCTCCTACAATGAGCAGTTCTTC. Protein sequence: CASSMGLAGGTSYNEQFF.

The DNA for the CDR3 is TGTGCCAGCAGAGCGGGAGGGCCAGTGAATGAGCAGTTCTTC. Amino acids: CASRAGGPVNEQFF. The chain couples TRBV27 to TRBJ2-1; 10 bases are shared with TRBD2. The trim removed 6 bases at V and 7 bases at J, leaving 6 bases unmatched. Germline V CDR1 and CDR2: MNHEY, SMNVEV (reference sequence). The CDR3 has 14 amino acids.

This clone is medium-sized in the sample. CDR3 sequence reads: CASSEAESSGANVLTF. The CDR3 coding sequence is TGTGCCAGCAGTGAAGCGGAGAGCTCTGGGGCCAACGTCCTGACTTTC. The rearrangement uses TRBV6-1 and TRBJ2-6; D uncertain. CDR1 and CDR2 from the germline V gene are MNHNS and SASEGT. Trimming stripped 0 bases from V and 0 bases from J, with 6 bases between. The CDR3 covers 16 residues.

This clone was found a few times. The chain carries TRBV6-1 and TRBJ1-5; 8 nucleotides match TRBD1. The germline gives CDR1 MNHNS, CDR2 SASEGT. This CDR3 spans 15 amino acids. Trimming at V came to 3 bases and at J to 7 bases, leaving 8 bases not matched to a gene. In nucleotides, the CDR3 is TGTGCCAGCAGTGAGACCTGGACAGGGAGCCAGCCCCAGCATTTT. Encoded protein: CASSETWTGSQPQHF.

The DNA of the CDR3 is TGTGCCAGCAGTTTAAGCCGGACAGGGCTTCAGCCCCAGCATTTT. It translates to CASSLSRTGLQPQHF. The chain recombines TRBV28 with TRBJ1-5, with TRBD1 identical over 8 bases. Trimming at V came to 2 bases and at J to 6 bases, leaving 6 bases not matched to a gene. CDR1 and CDR2 from the germline V gene are MDHEN and SYDVKM. This CDR3 is 15 amino acids long.

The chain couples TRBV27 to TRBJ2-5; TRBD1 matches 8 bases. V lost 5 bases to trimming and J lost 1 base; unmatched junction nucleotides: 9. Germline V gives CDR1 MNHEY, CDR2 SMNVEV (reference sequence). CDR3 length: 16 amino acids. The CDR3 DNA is TGTGCCAGCAGTAGCAGGACAGGGAGGCCCCAAGAGACCCAGTACTTC. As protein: CASSSRTGRPQETQYF.

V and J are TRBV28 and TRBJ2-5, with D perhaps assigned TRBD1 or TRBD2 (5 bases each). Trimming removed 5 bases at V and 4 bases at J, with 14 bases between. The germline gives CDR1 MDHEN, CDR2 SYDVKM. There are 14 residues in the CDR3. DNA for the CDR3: TGTGCCAGCAGTCTATCTGGGACGGGAGAGACCCAGTACTTC. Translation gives CASSLSGTGETQYF.

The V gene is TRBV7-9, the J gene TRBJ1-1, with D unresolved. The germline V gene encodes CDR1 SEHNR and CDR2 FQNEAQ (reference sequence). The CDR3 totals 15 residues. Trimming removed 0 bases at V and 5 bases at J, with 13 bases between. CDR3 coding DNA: TGTGCCAGCAGCTTAGCTGAGGGATGGGAAACTGAAGCTTTCTTT. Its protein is CASSLAEGWETEAFF.

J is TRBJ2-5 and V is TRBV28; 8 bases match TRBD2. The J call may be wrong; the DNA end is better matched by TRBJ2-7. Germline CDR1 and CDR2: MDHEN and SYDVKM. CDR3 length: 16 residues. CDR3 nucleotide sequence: TGTGCCAGCAGTCCCGGAACTAGCGGCCAAACCTACGAGCAGTACTTC. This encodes CASSPGTSGQTYEQYF.

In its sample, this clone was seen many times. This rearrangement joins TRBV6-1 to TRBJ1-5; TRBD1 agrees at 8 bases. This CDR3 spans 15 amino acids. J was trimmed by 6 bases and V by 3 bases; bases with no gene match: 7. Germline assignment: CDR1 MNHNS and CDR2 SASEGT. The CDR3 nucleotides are TGTGCCAGCAGTGAGGAACAGGGGGGCCCTCAGCCCCAGCATTTT. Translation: CASSEEQGGPQPQHF.

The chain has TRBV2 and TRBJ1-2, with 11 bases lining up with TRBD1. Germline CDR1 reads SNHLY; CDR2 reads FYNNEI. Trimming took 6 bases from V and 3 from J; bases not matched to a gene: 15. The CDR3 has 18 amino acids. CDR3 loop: CASSPAGPGQGVHYGYTF. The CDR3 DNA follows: TGTGCCAGCAGCCCGGCCGGTCCGGGACAGGGGGTACACTATGGCTACACCTTC.

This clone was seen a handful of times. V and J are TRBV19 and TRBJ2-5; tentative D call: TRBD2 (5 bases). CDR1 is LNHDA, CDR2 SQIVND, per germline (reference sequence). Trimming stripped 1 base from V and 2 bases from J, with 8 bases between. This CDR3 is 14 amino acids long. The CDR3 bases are TGTGCCAGTAGTATAGCAGCGGTGCAAGAGACCCAGTACTTC. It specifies CASSIAAVQETQYF.

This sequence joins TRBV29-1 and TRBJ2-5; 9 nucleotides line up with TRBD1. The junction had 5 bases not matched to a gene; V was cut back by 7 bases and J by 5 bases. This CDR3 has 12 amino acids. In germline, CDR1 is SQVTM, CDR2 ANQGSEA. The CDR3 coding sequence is TGCAGCGCATCCGGGACAGGGGAGACCCAGTACTTC. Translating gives CSASGTGETQYF.

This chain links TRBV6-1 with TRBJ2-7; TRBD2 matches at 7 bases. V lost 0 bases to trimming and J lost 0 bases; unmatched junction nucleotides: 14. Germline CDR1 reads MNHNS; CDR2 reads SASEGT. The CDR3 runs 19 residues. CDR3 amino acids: CASSEAPVLSGVHSYEQYF. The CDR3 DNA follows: TGTGCCAGCAGTGAAGCTCCTGTTTTGAGCGGGGTCCACTCCTACGAGCAGTACTTC.